The 23 T cell receptor beta chains reported below all come from one sample, sequenced in a study of beta chain features in type 1 diabetes. Since all of the isolated RNA was reverse transcribed, expressed TCRB transcripts were what got sequenced. Only in-frame clones appear in the TCRdb table, and some are missing; sequencing was by immunoSEQ multiplex PCR. The table lists around 500,000 clones, about 30% of them singletons. The sample taken for sequencing was naive CD4+ T cells from blood. The source is a man younger than 35 in good health.

This clone appeared once. The V gene is TRBV29-1, the J gene TRBJ1-1; D is uncertain. Between the trimmed V and J ends, which lost 3 bases and 0 bases, there was a span of 8 bases. This CDR3 contains 13 residues. CDR1 and CDR2 (germline): SQVTM, ANQGSEA. DNA for the CDR3: TGCAGCGTTGAGGACGGGCTGAACACTGAAGCTTTCTTT. Its protein is CSVEDGLNTEAFF.

V usage is TRBV28 and J usage is TRBJ1-2, with D perhaps TRBD1 (6 bases). V dropped 6 bases and J dropped 2 bases, with 19 bases sitting between them. Germline CDR1 MDHEN, CDR2 SYDVKM. The CDR3 totals 16 residues. The CDR3 region has the DNA TGTGCCAGCAGCCCTAATTCCGGGACACTCAACTATGGCTACACCTTC. Encoded protein: CASSPNSGTLNYGYTF.

This clone was counted only a few times. The chain combines TRBV25-1 with TRBJ2-5; TRBD2 matches at 8 bases. V was clipped by 2 bases and J by 2 bases; unmatched bases: 10. CDR1 MGHDK and CDR2 SYGVNS come from the germline V gene. The CDR3 extends over 17 amino acids. CDR3 region: CASSEAPGRGGQETQYF. CDR3 DNA: TGTGCCAGCAGTGAAGCCCCCGGGAGGGGTGGGCAAGAGACCCAGTACTTC. The entire variable domain, with the rest obtained from reference TRBV25-1 and TRBJ2-5, is as follows: EADIYQTPRYLVIGTGKKITLECSQTMGHDKMYWYQQDPGMELHLIHYSYGVNSTEKGDLSSESTVSRIRTEHFPLTLESARPSHTSQYLCASSEAPGRGGQETQYFGPGTRLLVL.

CDR3 nucleotide sequence: TGTGCCTGGACTATGACTAGCACAGATACGCAGTATTTT. Translating it yields CAWTMTSTDTQYF. V usage is TRBV30 and J usage is TRBJ2-3, with D unresolved. Germline V gives CDR1 GTSNPN, CDR2 SVGIG (reference sequence). Trimming took off 4 bases at V and 0 bases at J, with 8 bases between the two ends. There are 13 residues in the CDR3. Together with reference TRBV30 and TRBJ2-3, the CDR3 gives the full variable domain: SQTIHQWPATLVQPVGSPLSLECTVEGTSNPNLYWYRQAAGRGLQLLFYSVGIGQISSEVPQNLSASRPQDRQFILSSKKLLLSDSGFYLCAWTMTSTDTQYFGPGTRLTVL.

The chain is built from TRBV28 and TRBJ2-1, with D possibly being TRBD2 (5 bases). V gave up 4 bases and J gave up 3 bases, with 19 bases separating them. This CDR3 comprises 17 residues. Germline CDR1 is MDHEN and CDR2 is SYDVKM. CDR3 sequence (DNA): TGTGCCAGCAGTTCCCCTCGCGCGGAGGCATTCTACAATGAGCAGTTCTTC. Translated: CASSSPRAEAFYNEQFF.

The chain uses TRBV6-4 and TRBJ2-1; the D is unclear. The CDR3 has 12 residues. The germline V and J ends were trimmed by 5 bases and 9 bases, with 11 bases remaining between them. Germline lookup yields CDR1 MRHNA and CDR2 SNTAGT. This chain's CDR3 is CASSSLKGEQFF. The CDR3 DNA follows: TGTGCCAGCAGTTCCCTCAAGGGTGAGCAGTTCTTC.

V is TRBV4-3 and J is TRBJ2-1; 15 bases are shared with TRBD2. The CDR3 has 17 residues. CDR1 LGHNA and CDR2 YSLEER come from the germline V gene. The ends lost 4 bases at V and 7 bases at J; junction bases unmatched: 8. The CDR3: CASSLGLAGGPGNEQFF. CDR3 sequence (DNA): TGCGCCAGCAGCCTCGGACTAGCGGGAGGGCCAGGTAATGAGCAGTTCTTC.

V is TRBV10-3 and J is TRBJ2-1, with 8 bases aligning to TRBD2. V lost 7 bases to trimming and J lost 7 bases; unmatched junction nucleotides: 6. Germline V gives CDR1 ENHRY, CDR2 SYGVKD. The CDR3 sequence is 13 residues long. The CDR3 bases are TGTGCCATCACGAAGCGGGAGTCAAATGAGCAGTTCTTC. The encoded protein is CAITKRESNEQFF.

This chain uses TRBV4-1 with TRBJ2-5; 11 bases match TRBD2. The CDR3 sequence is 17 residues long. Germline loops: CDR1 MGHRA, CDR2 YSYEKL. With 4 bases clipped from V and 0 bases from J, the junction kept 7 bases outside the gene matches. The CDR3 bases are TGCGCCAGCAGCCGGGATAGCGGGAGGGCAGACCAAGAGACCCAGTACTTC. This sequence encodes CASSRDSGRADQETQYF.

The chain joins TRBV9 to TRBJ2-2; 8 nucleotides match TRBD1. V was pared by 5 bases and J by 5 bases, with 8 bases of the junction left unmatched. This CDR3 is built from 15 residues. Germline V gene data show CDR1 as SGDLS and CDR2 as YYNGEE. The CDR3 DNA sequence: TGTGCCAGCAGGACAGGGGTAGTAGGGACCGGGGAGCTGTTTTTT. Protein sequence: CASRTGVVGTGELFF.

This rearrangement joins TRBV5-1 to TRBJ2-1; perhaps TRBD2 as D (6 bases). The germline gives CDR1 SGHRS, CDR2 YFSETQ. CDR3 size: 15 residues. V shed 0 bases and J shed 3 bases, with 10 bases lying between them. The CDR3 protein is CASSLGLVLYNEQFF. The CDR3 DNA follows: TGCGCCAGCAGCTTGGGACTAGTGCTCTACAATGAGCAGTTCTTC.

This clone was detected only a few times. The V call is TRBV30, the J call TRBJ2-7; D gene uncertain. Germline lookup yields CDR1 GTSNPN and CDR2 SVGIG (reference sequence). V lost 1 base and J lost 7, with 17 bases in between. The CDR3 length is 14 residues. Here the CDR3 reads CAWSEVRGGGEQYF. The CDR3 bases are TGTGCCTGGAGTGAGGTCAGAGGTGGTGGGGAGCAGTACTTC.

In this sample, this clone turned up a few times. This chain joins TRBV30 and TRBJ1-2; a weak D match, TRBD1 (6 bases). The length of the CDR3 is 15 residues. Germline-derived CDR1 and CDR2 are GTSNPN and SVGIG (reference sequence). V dropped 3 bases and J dropped 4 bases, with 18 bases sitting between them. CDR3: CAWSGRGQGRYGYTF. CDR3 DNA: TGTGCCTGGAGCGGACGGGGGCAGGGGCGCTATGGCTACACCTTC.

CDR3 sequence (DNA): TGTGCCAGCTCCTACGAGCAGTACTTC. Protein product: CASSYEQYF. The chain carries TRBV18 and TRBJ2-7; unclear D gene. The CDR3 totals 9 residues. V shed 6 bases and J shed 3 bases, with 0 bases lying between them. Germline V gene sequence: CDR1 KGHSH, CDR2 LQKENI.

This chain links TRBV19 with TRBJ2-3; no firm D call. This CDR3 is 14 amino acids long. V lost 6 bases and J lost 2, with 12 bases in between. Germline V CDR1 and CDR2: LNHDA, SQIVND (reference sequence). CDR3: CASRPGGYTDTQYF. CDR3 nucleotides: TGTGCCAGTAGGCCCGGTGGGTACACAGATACGCAGTATTTT.

The chain uses TRBV7-8 and TRBJ2-3, with TRBD2 matching 14 bases. CDR1 SGHVS and CDR2 FQNEAQ come from the germline V gene. The CDR3 consists of 18 residues. The V and J ends lost 4 bases and 4 bases, in that order; junction bases with no gene match: 10. The CDR3 nucleotides read TGTGCCAGCAGCTCCGTGAGACTAGCGGGAGGGAGGGCAGATACGCAGTATTTT. Encoded protein: CASSSVRLAGGRADTQYF. The entire variable domain, with the rest obtained from reference TRBV7-8 and TRBJ2-3, is as follows: GAGVSQSPRYKVAKRGQDVALRCDPISGHVSLFWYQQALGQGPEFLTYFQNEAQLDKSGLPSDRFFAERPEGSVSTLKIQRTQQEDSAVYLCASSSVRLAGGRADTQYFGPGTRLTVL.

The gene calls are TRBV6-6 and TRBJ2-5; D is unclear. Trimming shortened V by 1 base and J by 4 bases, and 10 bases separated the two germline ends. The CDR3 totals 14 residues. Germline V gene data show CDR1 as MNHNY and CDR2 as SVGAGI (reference sequence). The CDR3 bases are TGTGCCAGCAGTTACTTCGAGGTGGGAGAGACCCAGTACTTC. Translated, it gives CASSYFEVGETQYF.

This chain links TRBV30 with TRBJ1-2; D may be TRBD1 (5 bases). V shed 0 bases and J shed 4 bases, with 9 bases lying between them. The CDR3 extends over 13 amino acids. The germline CDR1 and CDR2 sequences are GTSNPN and SVGIG (reference sequence). CDR3 residues: CAWSVSRAYGYTF. CDR3 coding DNA: TGTGCCTGGAGTGTAAGCAGGGCCTATGGCTACACCTTC.

The chain employs TRBV29-1 and TRBJ2-1; 10 bases align to TRBD2. The ends lost 4 bases at V and 6 bases at J; junction bases unmatched: 6. The germline V gene encodes CDR1 SQVTM and CDR2 ANQGSEA. The CDR3 loop spans 14 amino acids. The CDR3 coding sequence is TGCAGCGTTGTTGCTAGCGGGAGCCCCAATGAGCAGTTCTTC. Protein: CSVVASGSPNEQFF.

There are a few counts of this clone. This chain uses TRBV30 with TRBJ1-4; 9 bases are shared with TRBD1. The V and J ends lost 4 bases and 8 bases, in that order; junction bases with no gene match: 8. The CDR3 contains 14 residues. CDR1 is GTSNPN, CDR2 SVGIG, per germline (reference sequence). The DNA for the CDR3 is TGTGCCTGGACCCCCGGACAGGGGCGCGAAAAACTGTTTTTT. The encoded protein is CAWTPGQGREKLFF.

Notes on this clone: The sample holds other DNA sequences that translate to the same CDR3. The CDR3 sequence: CASSPLQETQYF. The CDR3 bases are TGTGCCAGCTCACCACTACAAGAGACCCAGTACTTC. This chain connects TRBV18 to TRBJ2-5; no clear D. In germline, CDR1 is KGHSH, CDR2 LQKENI. Trimming took 1 base from V and 2 from J, leaving 2 bases between them. This CDR3 contains 12 residues.

With respect to this clone: Within the sample, other DNA sequences also encode this same CDR3. The chain employs TRBV20-1 and TRBJ2-1; D remains ambiguous. This CDR3 comprises 10 residues. Germline V gene data show CDR1 as DFQATT and CDR2 as SNEGSKA (reference sequence). V was clipped by 6 bases and J by 5 bases, with 5 bases between them. CDR3 sequence: CSARNNEQFF. The CDR3 DNA reads TGCAGTGCGCGGAACAATGAGCAGTTCTTC.

This clone was counted between two and nine times. The V gene is TRBV25-1, the J gene TRBJ2-5, with D perhaps being TRBD1 or TRBD2 (5 bases each). The V end was cut by 4 bases, the J end by 7 bases, with 13 bases between. Germline V gene data show CDR1 as MGHDK and CDR2 as SYGVNS. The CDR3 totals 13 residues. Here the CDR3 DNA reads TGTGCCAGCAGTGGGTCCGGGGCCGGGACCCAGTACTTC. Protein: CASSGSGAGTQYF.